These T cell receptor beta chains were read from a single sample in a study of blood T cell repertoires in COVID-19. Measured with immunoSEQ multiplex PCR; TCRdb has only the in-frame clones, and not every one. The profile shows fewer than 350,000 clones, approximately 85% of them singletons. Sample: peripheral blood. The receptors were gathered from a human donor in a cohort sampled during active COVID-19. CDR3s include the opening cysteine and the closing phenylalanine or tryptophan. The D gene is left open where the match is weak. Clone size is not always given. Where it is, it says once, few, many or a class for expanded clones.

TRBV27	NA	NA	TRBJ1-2	CASSEPGGGYTF	TGTGCCAGCAGTGAACCAGGTGGGGGCTACACCTTC
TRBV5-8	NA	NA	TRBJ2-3	CASSLGVGLESTDTQYF	TGTGCCAGCAGCTTGGGGGTCGGGTTGGAGAGCACAGATACGCAGTATTTT
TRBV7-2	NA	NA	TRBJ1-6	CASSLRQGNSPLHF	TGTGCCAGCAGCTTACGCCAGGGAAATTCACCCCTCCACTTT
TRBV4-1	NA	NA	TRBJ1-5	CASSQVGGGNQPQHF	TGCGCCAGCAGCCAAGTTGGAGGCGGGAATCAGCCCCAGCATTTT
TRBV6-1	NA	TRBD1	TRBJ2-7	CASSDFGTGRFYEQYF	TGTGCCAGCAGTGATTTCGGGACAGGGAGGTTTTACGAGCAGTACTTC
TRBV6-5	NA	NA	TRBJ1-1	CASLGGAGRTEAFF	TGTGCCAGCCTCGGAGGGGCTGGACGCACTGAAGCTTTCTTT
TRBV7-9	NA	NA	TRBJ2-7	CASIATGSSYEQYF	TGTGCCAGCATCGCGACGGGGTCATCCTACGAGCAGTACTTC
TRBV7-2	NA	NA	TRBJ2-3	CASSAPTTDTQYF	TGTGCCAGCAGCGCTCCTACCACAGATACGCAGTATTTT
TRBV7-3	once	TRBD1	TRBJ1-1	CASSPKPGQGGAFF	TGTGCCAGCAGCCCAAAGCCGGGACAGGGTGGCGCTTTCTTT
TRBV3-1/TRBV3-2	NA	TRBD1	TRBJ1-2	CASSLGQGGGYTF	TGTGCCAGCAGCCTGGGACAGGGAGGTGGCTACACCTTC
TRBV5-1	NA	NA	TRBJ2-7	CASKDRTYEQYF	TGCGCCAGCAAGGACAGAACCTACGAGCAGTACTTC
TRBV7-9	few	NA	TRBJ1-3	CASSLIGKLSSGNTIYF	TGTGCCAGCAGCTTGATCGGGAAACTTAGCTCTGGAAACACCATATATTTT
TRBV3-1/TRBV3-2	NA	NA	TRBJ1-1	CASSQEISWAGLNTEAFF	TGTGCCAGCAGCCAAGAAATCTCGTGGGCCGGATTGAACACTGAAGCTTTCTTT
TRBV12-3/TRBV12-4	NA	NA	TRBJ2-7	CASSLRSSYEQYF	TGTGCCAGCAGTTTAAGGAGCTCCTACGAGCAGTACTTC
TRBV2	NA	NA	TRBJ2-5	CASLERLGRETQYF	TGTGCCAGCCTTGAGAGGTTGGGGCGAGAGACCCAGTACTTC
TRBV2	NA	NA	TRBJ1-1	CASTVAEAFF	TGTGCCAGCACTGTCGCTGAAGCTTTCTTT
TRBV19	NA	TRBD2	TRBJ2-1	CASSKLPGGGQYNEQFF	TGTGCCAGTAGTAAGTTACCCGGGGGGGGACAATACAATGAGCAGTTCTTC
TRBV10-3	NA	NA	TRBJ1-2	CAISETDTSANYGYTF	TGTGCCATCAGTGAGACAGACACGTCCGCTAACTATGGCTACACCTTC
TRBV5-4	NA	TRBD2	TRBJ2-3	CASSRGGGEADTQYF	TGTGCCAGCAGCCGGGGCGGGGGGGAAGCAGATACGCAGTATTTT
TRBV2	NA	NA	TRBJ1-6	CASRPHGAYNSPLHF	TGTGCCAGCAGGCCACACGGAGCTTATAATTCACCCCTCCACTTT
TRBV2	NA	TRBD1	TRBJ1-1	CASTGQGENTEAFF	TGTGCCAGCACCGGACAGGGGGAGAACACTGAAGCTTTCTTT
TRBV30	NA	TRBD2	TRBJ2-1	CAWSTAGTIINEQFF	TGTGCCTGGAGTACTGCCGGGACTATTATCAATGAGCAGTTCTTC
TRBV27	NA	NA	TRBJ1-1	CASSLAPPAEAFF	TGTGCCAGCAGTTTAGCCCCCCCAGCTGAAGCTTTCTTT
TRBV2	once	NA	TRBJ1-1	CASSADSGDSLF	TGTGCCAGCAGCGCCGACAGTGGGGATTCCCTTTTT
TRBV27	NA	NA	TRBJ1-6	CASSYRAPSYNSPLHF	TGTGCCAGCAGTTACAGAGCCCCCTCCTATAATTCACCCCTCCACTTT
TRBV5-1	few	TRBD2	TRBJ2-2	CASTALAGANTGELFF	TGCGCCAGCACAGCGCTAGCGGGGGCGAACACCGGGGAGCTGTTTTTT
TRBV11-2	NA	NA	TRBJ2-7	CASSLDRPGLFYEQYF	TGTGCCAGCAGCTTAGATCGGCCGGGACTTTTCTACGAGCAGTACTTC
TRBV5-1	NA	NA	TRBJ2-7	CASSLGGTSYEQYF	TGCGCCAGCAGCTTGGGCGGGACCTCCTACGAGCAGTACTTC
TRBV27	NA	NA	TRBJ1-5	CASSLHTGNQPQHF	TGTGCCAGCAGCTTACACACCGGCAATCAGCCCCAGCATTTT
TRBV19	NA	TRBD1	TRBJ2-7	CASSNRGNQYF	TGTGCCAGTAGTAACAGGGGGAACCAGTACTTC
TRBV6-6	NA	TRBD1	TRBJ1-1	CASRTGTGVKVSEAFF	TGTGCCAGCAGGACCGGGACAGGGGTTAAGGTCTCTGAAGCTTTCTTT
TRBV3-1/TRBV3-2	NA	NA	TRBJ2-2	CASSQVAGELFF	TGTGCCAGCAGCCAAGTAGCCGGGGAGCTGTTTTTT
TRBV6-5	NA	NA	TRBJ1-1	CASGLQGYTEAFF	TGTGCCAGCGGTTTACAGGGATACACTGAAGCTTTCTTT
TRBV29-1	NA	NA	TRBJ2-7	CSVETVVSYEQYF	TGCAGCGTTGAAACAGTTGTCTCCTACGAGCAGTACTTC
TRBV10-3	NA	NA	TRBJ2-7	CAISAATGDAYEQYF	TGTGCCATCAGTGCGGCGACAGGAGACGCCTACGAGCAGTACTTC
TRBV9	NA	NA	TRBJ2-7	CASSVAGEAYEQYF	TGTGCCAGCAGCGTAGCGGGAGAAGCCTACGAGCAGTACTTC
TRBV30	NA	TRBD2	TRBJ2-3	CAWGGTSGPGTDTQYF	TGTGCCTGGGGAGGGACTAGCGGGCCGGGCACAGATACGCAGTATTTT
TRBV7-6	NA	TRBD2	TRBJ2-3	CASSLEGRGAITDTQYF	TGTGCCAGCAGCTTAGAGGGGCGGGGGGCCATAACAGATACGCAGTATTTT
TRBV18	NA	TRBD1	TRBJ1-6	CASSLGQVNSPLHF	TGTGCCAGCTCGCTCGGACAGGTTAATTCACCCCTCCACTTT
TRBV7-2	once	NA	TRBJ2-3	CASTRGGSGDTQYF	TGTGCGAGTACGAGGGGGGGTTCGGGAGATACGCAGTATTTT
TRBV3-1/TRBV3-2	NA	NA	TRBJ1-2	CASSHRGRANYGYTF	TGTGCCAGCAGCCACCGGGGTCGAGCTAACTATGGCTACACCTTC
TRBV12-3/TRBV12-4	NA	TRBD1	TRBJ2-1	CASGTGETNEQFF	TGTGCCTCCGGGACAGGGGAGACCAATGAGCAGTTCTTC
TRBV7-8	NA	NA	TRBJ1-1	CASSKRGVWNTEAFF	TGTGCCAGCAGCAAGCGGGGTGTATGGAACACTGAAGCTTTCTTT
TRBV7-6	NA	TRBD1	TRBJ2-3	CASSPRSGTGYTDTQYF	TGTGCCAGCAGCCCGAGATCCGGGACAGGGTACACAGATACGCAGTATTTT
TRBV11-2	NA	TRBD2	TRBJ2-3	CASSEWTSGGTDTQYF	TGTGCCAGCAGCGAATGGACTAGCGGGGGCACAGATACGCAGTATTTT
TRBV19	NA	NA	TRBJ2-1	CASSTAYNEQFF	TGTGCCAGTAGTACGGCCTACAATGAGCAGTTCTTC
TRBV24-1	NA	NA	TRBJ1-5	CATSDSEGGDQPQHF	TGTGCCACCAGTGACTCGGAGGGGGGGGATCAGCCCCAGCATTTT
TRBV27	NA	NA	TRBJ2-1	CASSGQGRYNEQFF	TGTGCCAGCAGTGGCCAGGGAAGATACAATGAGCAGTTCTTC
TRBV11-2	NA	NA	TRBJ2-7	CASSFSVPSYEQYF	TGTGCCAGCAGCTTTTCCGTCCCCTCCTACGAGCAGTACTTC
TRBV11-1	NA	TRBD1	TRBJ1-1	CASSGRDRGRGTEAFF	TGTGCCAGCAGCGGCCGGGACAGGGGGCGAGGGACTGAAGCTTTCTTT
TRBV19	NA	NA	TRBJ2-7	CASSIRGNYEQYF	TGTGCCAGTAGTATCCGAGGTAACTACGAGCAGTACTTC
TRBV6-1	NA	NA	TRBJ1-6	CASSENAARDNSPLHF	TGTGCCAGCAGTGAAAATGCGGCCAGGGATAATTCACCCCTCCACTTT